This T cell receptor (beta chain) was retrieved from a study of shared T cell receptors in the human thymus. Data came from immunoSEQ multiplex PCR; TCRdb stores just in-frame clones and leaves some out. The sample lists hundreds of thousands of clones, approximately 85% seen once, with around 0.01% in the top ten. The sample also formed part of further work on human thymus T cells. That paper notes: Resected material from corrective heart surgery provided the thymus tissue analysed. Unrelated individuals were reported by related research to share highly overlapping thymic repertoires.

Sequencing used thymocytes. The clonotype originates from a girl under three years old with a congenital heart defect.

CDR3 amino acids: CASSFGGAKSSYEQYF. CDR3 DNA: TGTGCCAGCAGCTTCGGGGGGGCAAAGTCCTCCTACGAGCAGTACTTC. The chain carries TRBV7-6 and TRBJ2-7; TRBD2 matches at 8 bases. CDR1 is SGHVS, CDR2 FNYEAQ, per germline. V dropped 3 bases and J dropped 0; count of bases not matched to a gene: 7. CDR3 length equals 16 residues.